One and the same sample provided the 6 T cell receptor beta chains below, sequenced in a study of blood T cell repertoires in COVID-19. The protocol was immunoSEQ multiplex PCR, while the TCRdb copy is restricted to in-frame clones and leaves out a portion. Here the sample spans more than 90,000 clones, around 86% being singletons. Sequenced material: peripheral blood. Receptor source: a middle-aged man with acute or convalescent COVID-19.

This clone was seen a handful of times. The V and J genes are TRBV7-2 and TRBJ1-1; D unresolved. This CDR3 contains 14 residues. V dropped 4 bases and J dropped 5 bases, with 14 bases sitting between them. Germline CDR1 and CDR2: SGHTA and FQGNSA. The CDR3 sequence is CASSSVLGNTEAFF. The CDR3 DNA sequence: TGTGCCAGCAGCTCCGTTCTCGGGAATACTGAAGCTTTCTTT.

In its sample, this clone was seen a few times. In DNA, the CDR3 is TGTGCCAGTTCCCTTCTGGATCGGGAGAACACCATATATTTT. Translating gives CASSLLDRENTIYF. This chain uses TRBV6-5 with TRBJ1-3, with D uncertain. Germline V gene sequence: CDR1 MNHEY, CDR2 SVGAGI. The CDR3 totals 14 residues. With 9 bases removed from V and 7 bases from J, the gap between germline ends came to 19 bases.

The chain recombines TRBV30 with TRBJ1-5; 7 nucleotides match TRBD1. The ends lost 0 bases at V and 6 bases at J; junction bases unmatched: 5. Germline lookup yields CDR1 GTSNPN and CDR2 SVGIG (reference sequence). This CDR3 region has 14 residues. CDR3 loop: CAWSVKGTAQPQHF. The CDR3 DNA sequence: TGTGCCTGGAGTGTAAAAGGGACAGCTCAGCCCCAGCATTTT.

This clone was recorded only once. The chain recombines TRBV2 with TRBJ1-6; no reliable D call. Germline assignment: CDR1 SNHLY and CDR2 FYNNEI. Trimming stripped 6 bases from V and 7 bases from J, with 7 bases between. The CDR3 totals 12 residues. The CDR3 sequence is CASSLQNSPLHF. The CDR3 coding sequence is TGTGCCAGCAGCCTACAGAATTCACCCCTCCACTTT. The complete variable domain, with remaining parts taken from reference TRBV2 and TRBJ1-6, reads EPEVTQTPSHQVTQMGQEVILRCVPISNHLYFYWYRQILGQKVEFLVSFYNNEISEKSEIFDDQFSVERPDGSNFTLKIRSTKLEDSAMYFCASSLQNSPLHFGNGTRLTVT.

CDR3 nucleotides: TGTGCCGGAAACGGCGGGACGACCTCCTACGAGCAGTACTTC. It codes for CAGNGGTTSYEQYF. The chain recombines TRBV30 with TRBJ2-7; tentative D call: TRBD2 (6 bases). The V end was cut by 8 bases, the J end by 0 bases, with 17 bases between. Germline CDR1 is GTSNPN and CDR2 is SVGIG (reference sequence). The CDR3 is made up of 14 amino acids.

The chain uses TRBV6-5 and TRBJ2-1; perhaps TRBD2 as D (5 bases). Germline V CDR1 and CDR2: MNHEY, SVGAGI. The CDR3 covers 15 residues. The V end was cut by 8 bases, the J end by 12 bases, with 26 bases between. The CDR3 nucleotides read TGTGCCAGCTCCCGAGGAGGAATTAATGAAGGCGGGCAGTTCTTC. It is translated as CASSRGGINEGGQFF.